The 20 T cell receptor beta chains reported below all come from one sample, sequenced in a study of blood T cell repertoires in COVID-19. TCRdb's copy holds only in-frame clones and misses some; the assay was immunoSEQ multiplex PCR. The table lists roughly 250,000 clones, about 89% of them singletons. The sample comprised PBMCs or T cells enriched from blood (not recorded which). Receptor source: a man between 40 and 49 years old who had recovered from COVID-19.

The chain couples TRBV4-1 to TRBJ2-2; TRBD1 matches 9 bases. The V gene's germline CDR1 is MGHRA and CDR2 YSYEKL. The CDR3 sequence is 17 residues long. V was clipped by 1 base and J by 6 bases; unmatched bases: 9. The CDR3 DNA is TGCGCCAGCAGCCAAGCGGGGACAGGGACCCTACCCGGGGAGCTGTTTTTT. Its translation: CASSQAGTGTLPGELFF.

The chain employs TRBV27 and TRBJ2-7, with 7 bases aligning to TRBD1. Looked up from germline, CDR1 is MNHEY and CDR2 is SMNVEV (reference sequence). This CDR3 has 14 amino acids. The V and J ends lost 3 bases and 4 bases, in that order; junction bases with no gene match: 6. The CDR3 DNA sequence: TGTGCCAGCAGTTTGACAGGGAAAGGGTACGAGCAGTACTTC. Protein sequence: CASSLTGKGYEQYF.

This clone was seen a handful of times. V usage is TRBV29-1 and J usage is TRBJ2-7; tentatively, D is TRBD1 (7 bases). This CDR3 region has 15 residues. The germline V gene has CDR1 SQVTM and CDR2 ANQGSEA. V shed 0 bases and J shed 2 bases, with 14 bases lying between them. For the CDR3, the DNA is TGCAGCGTTGAAGAGGGGGCAGGGGGGCCCTACGAGCAGTACTTC. This encodes CSVEEGAGGPYEQYF.

The rearrangement links TRBV5-1 to TRBJ2-2; weak D call: TRBD2 (6 bases). The V end lost 0 bases, the J end lost 7 bases, and 19 bases lay between the germline ends. Germline lookup yields CDR1 SGHRS and CDR2 YFSETQ. The CDR3 has 17 amino acids. CDR3 region: CASSLAWSSNGGGELFF. CDR3 bases: TGCGCCAGCAGCTTGGCTTGGAGCAGCAACGGGGGCGGGGAGCTGTTTTTT.

This chain uses TRBV5-8 with TRBJ2-5; perhaps TRBD2 as D (6 bases). V lost 4 bases and J 5 bases, leaving 18 bases between the germline ends. The CDR3 covers 15 residues. Germline V gene lookup returns CDR1 SGHTS and CDR2 YDEGEE. The DNA of the CDR3 is TGTGCCAGCAGCGGGGACTGGGTCGGTTCGGAGACCCAGTACTTC. This codes for CASSGDWVGSETQYF.

The chain combines TRBV5-1 with TRBJ1-2; a possible D gene is TRBD1 (5 bases). Germline CDR1 reads SGHRS; CDR2 reads YFSETQ. The CDR3 sequence is 12 residues long. Deletions cut 7 bases from V and 4 bases from J, with 11 bases between. CDR3 DNA sequence: TGCGCCAGCGGGGGGGATGGCTATGGCTACACCTTC. Its translation is CASGGDGYGYTF.

V and J are TRBV20-1 and TRBJ1-2; D remains unclear. The CDR3 extends over 10 amino acids. Germline-derived CDR1 and CDR2 are DFQATT and SNEGSKA (reference sequence). Trimming cost V 7 bases and J 4 bases, with 7 bases left between them. The CDR3 DNA sequence: TGCAGTGGTTACAGCTATGGCTACACCTTC. This sequence encodes CSGYSYGYTF.

The chain has TRBV2 and TRBJ2-2; TRBD1 matches 7 bases. Germline trimming cut 7 bases from V and 1 base from J; bases unmatched to any gene: 3. Germline-derived CDR1 and CDR2 are SNHLY and FYNNEI. CDR3 size: 14 residues. The CDR3 DNA reads as TGTGCCAGCACCGGGACAGAGAACACCGGGGAGCTGTTTTTT. It specifies CASTGTENTGELFF.

Turning to this clone: Mismatch with germline at one junction end may stem from a read error. This chain connects TRBV7-7 to TRBJ2-1; TRBD2 agrees at 8 bases. The CDR3 length is 16 residues. Looked up from germline, CDR1 is SSHAT and CDR2 is FNYEAQ (reference sequence). This CDR3 is CASSLAASGGYNEQFF. CDR3 nucleotides: TGTGCTAGCAGCTTAGCGGCCAGCGGGGGCTACAATGAGCAGTTCTTC.

The gene calls are TRBV4-2 and TRBJ2-7, with 10 bases identical to TRBD2. The germline CDR1 and CDR2 sequences are LGHNA and YNFKEQ. CDR3 length: 15 residues. The trim removed 1 base at V and 4 bases at J, leaving 4 bases unmatched. The CDR3 is CASSQASGSYYEQYF. The CDR3, as DNA: TGTGCCAGCAGCCAAGCTAGCGGGAGTTATTACGAGCAGTACTTC.

The V gene is TRBV28, the J gene TRBJ2-5; 9 nucleotides align to TRBD1. The trim removed 4 bases at V and 5 bases at J, leaving 5 bases unmatched. The germline V gene has CDR1 MDHEN and CDR2 SYDVKM. The CDR3 extends over 14 amino acids. The CDR3 loop reads CASSSGQGYETQYF. In DNA, the CDR3 is TGTGCCAGCAGTTCAGGACAGGGGTACGAGACCCAGTACTTC.

V gene TRBV7-9 combines with J gene TRBJ1-5; D uncertain. The V and J ends lost 6 bases and 11 bases respectively, with 5 bases between them. The germline gives CDR1 SEHNR, CDR2 FQNEAQ (reference sequence). CDR3 size: 9 residues. CDR3 loop: CASSPTQHF. The CDR3 DNA sequence: TGTGCCAGCAGTCCAACCCAGCATTTT.

In DNA, the CDR3 is TGTGCCATCAGTAGAGCGGGAGCTAGCACAGATACGCAGTATTTT. This translates into CAISRAGASTDTQYF. This rearrangement joins TRBV10-3 to TRBJ2-3; 8 bases match TRBD2. The CDR3 loop spans 15 amino acids. V was pared by 5 bases and J by 0 bases, with 4 bases of the junction left unmatched. Germline V gene data show CDR1 as ENHRY and CDR2 as SYGVKD.

The J gene is TRBJ2-3, the V gene TRBV7-6; 7 bases align to TRBD1. The V gene's germline CDR1 is SGHVS and CDR2 FNYEAQ. The junction had 10 bases not matched to a gene; V was cut back by 6 bases and J by 1 base. The CDR3 sequence is 16 residues long. CDR3 in amino acids: CASSKNRDRRTDTQYF. The CDR3 DNA reads TGTGCCAGCAGTAAGAACCGGGACAGACGCACAGATACGCAGTATTTT. Full variable domain (rest looked up from reference TRBV7-6 and TRBJ2-3): GAGVSQSPRYKVTKRGQDVALRCDPISGHVSLYWYRQALGQGPEFLTYFNYEAQQDKSGLPNDRFSAERPEGSISTLTIQRTEQRDSAMYRCASSKNRDRRTDTQYFGPGTRLTVL.

The chain couples TRBV28 to TRBJ2-7; D is possibly TRBD2 (5 bases). Between the trimmed V and J ends, which lost 3 bases and 3 bases, there was a span of 12 bases. The CDR3 loop spans 14 amino acids. Germline V gives CDR1 MDHEN, CDR2 SYDVKM. The CDR3 reads CASSLRAEIYEQYF. The CDR3, as DNA: TGTGCCAGCAGTTTGAGGGCAGAGATCTACGAGCAGTACTTC.

This chain connects TRBV12-5 to TRBJ1-3; 7 bases agree with TRBD1. The CDR3 extends over 17 amino acids. The J segment lost 1 base and the V segment lost 9 bases, leaving 15 bases of the junction unmatched. The V gene's germline CDR1 is LGHNT and CDR2 FRNRAP. CDR3 nucleotide sequence: TGTGCTAGCCAGAGATTGACAGGGACCCGTTCTGGAAACACCATATATTTT. Protein product: CASQRLTGTRSGNTIYF.

This rearrangement joins TRBV12-5 to TRBJ1-1; 8 positions agree with TRBD1. There are 13 residues in the CDR3. V shed 5 bases, J shed 8 bases, and the junction held 7 bases outside the gene matches. The germline gives CDR1 LGHNT, CDR2 FRNRAP. The DNA for the CDR3 is TGTGCTAGTGGTCCCCCCCGGACAGGGGAAGCTTTCTTT. As protein: CASGPPRTGEAFF.

The chain has TRBV19 and TRBJ2-3; D might be TRBD2 (6 bases). Germline V lookup: CDR1 LNHDA, CDR2 SQIVND (reference sequence). V was trimmed by 5 bases and J by 0 bases, leaving 12 bases between them. This CDR3 contains 15 residues. The CDR3 loop reads CASSWDLKSTDTQYF. The CDR3 DNA is TGTGCCAGTAGTTGGGACTTAAAGAGCACAGATACGCAGTATTTT. The full variable domain, rest sourced from reference TRBV19 and TRBJ2-3, is DGGITQSPKYLFRKEGQNVTLSCEQNLNHDAMYWYRQDPGQGLRLIYYSQIVNDFQKGDIAEGYSVSREKKESFPLTVTSAQKNPTAFYLCASSWDLKSTDTQYFGPGTRLTVL.

The rearrangement links TRBV4-1 to TRBJ1-2; no clear D. The germline V and J ends were trimmed by 0 bases and 2 bases, with 13 bases remaining between them. CDR1 and CDR2 from the germline V gene are MGHRA and YSYEKL. The length of the CDR3 is 16 residues. CDR3 bases: TGCGCCAGCAGCCAAGAACCCGCCGCGGGAAACTATGGCTACACCTTC. This translates into CASSQEPAAGNYGYTF.

This chain connects TRBV5-4 to TRBJ1-4; D unresolved. The V end lost 4 bases, the J end lost 7 bases, and 11 bases lay between the germline ends. The germline CDR1 and CDR2 sequences are SGHNT and YYREEE (reference sequence). The CDR3 totals 13 residues. CDR3 bases: TGTGCCAGCAGCGCGGGAGTAGGTGAAAAACTGTTTTTT. It codes for CASSAGVGEKLFF.